Each of the 5 T cell receptor beta chains below was sequenced from the same sample in a study of T cell repertoires in cytomegalovirus infection. TCRdb redid the calling of the reads with MiXCR, one entry per CDR3 protein. The sample consists of some 150,000 distinct CDR3 sequences, roughly 6% of them appearing once. Material for sequencing was PBMCs. These receptors all stem from a human donor in good health (CMV status not recorded). Some clones in this sample may be carry-over from other donors' samples.

There are many counts of this clonotype. The chain has TRBV7-3 and TRBJ2-1, with TRBD2 matching 8 bases. The CDR3 sequence is 16 residues long. Germline values: CDR1 SGHTA, CDR2 FQGTGA. V was clipped by 2 bases and J by 3 bases; unmatched bases: 6. CDR3 protein: CASSLGSSGGYNEQFF. The DNA for the CDR3 is TGTGCCAGCAGCTTAGGATCCAGCGGGGGCTACAATGAGCAGTTCTTC.

Ten or more counts support this clonotype. The V gene is TRBV6-1, the J gene TRBJ1-5, with no clear D. Trimming took 5 bases from V and 1 from J, leaving 12 bases between them. This CDR3 is built from 15 residues. Per the germline V gene, CDR1 is MNHNS and CDR2 is SASEGT. The CDR3 coding sequence is TGTGCCAGCAGTCTCGGACCCTTGAGCAATCAGCCCCAGCATTTT. Its translation: CASSLGPLSNQPQHF.

The table lists this clonotype with many counts. This chain links TRBV15 with TRBJ2-5, with D perhaps matching TRBD2 (6 bases). The V gene lost 8 bases and the J gene lost 1 base, with 11 bases spanning the gap. The CDR3 covers 13 residues. CDR1 and CDR2 from the germline V gene are LNHNV and YYDKDF (reference sequence). The CDR3 bases are TGTGCCACCCGGCGGGGTCTCCAAGAGACCCAGTACTTC. Residues: CATRRGLQETQYF. Supplemented by reference TRBV15 and TRBJ2-5, the full variable domain reads DAMVIQNPRYQVTQFGKPVTLSCSQTLNHNVMYWYQQKSSQAPKLLFHYYDKDFNNEADTPDNFQSRRPNTSFCFLDIRSPGLGDTAMYLCATRRGLQETQYFGPGTRLLVL.

This clonotype was counted many times. The chain is built from TRBV20-1 and TRBJ1-5, with TRBD1 matching over 9 bases. The CDR3 sequence is 15 residues long. The V gene end was trimmed by 0 bases and the J gene end by 6 bases; junction bases not matched to a gene: 6. Per germline, CDR1 DFQATT and CDR2 SNEGSKA (reference sequence). This CDR3 is CSARDWDRAAQPQHF. CDR3 coding DNA: TGCAGTGCTAGAGACTGGGACAGGGCAGCTCAGCCCCAGCATTTT.

Many counts were recorded for this clonotype. The rearrangement uses TRBV20-1 and TRBJ2-3, with 8 bases fitting TRBD2. The CDR3 length is 17 residues. Per germline, CDR1 DFQATT and CDR2 SNEGSKA (reference sequence). V shed 4 bases, J shed 6 bases, and the junction held 18 bases outside the gene matches. CDR3 residues: CSAMRSRAGDLRDTQYF. CDR3 nucleotides: TGCAGTGCTATGAGGAGCAGAGCGGGGGACCTGAGGGATACGCAGTATTTT.